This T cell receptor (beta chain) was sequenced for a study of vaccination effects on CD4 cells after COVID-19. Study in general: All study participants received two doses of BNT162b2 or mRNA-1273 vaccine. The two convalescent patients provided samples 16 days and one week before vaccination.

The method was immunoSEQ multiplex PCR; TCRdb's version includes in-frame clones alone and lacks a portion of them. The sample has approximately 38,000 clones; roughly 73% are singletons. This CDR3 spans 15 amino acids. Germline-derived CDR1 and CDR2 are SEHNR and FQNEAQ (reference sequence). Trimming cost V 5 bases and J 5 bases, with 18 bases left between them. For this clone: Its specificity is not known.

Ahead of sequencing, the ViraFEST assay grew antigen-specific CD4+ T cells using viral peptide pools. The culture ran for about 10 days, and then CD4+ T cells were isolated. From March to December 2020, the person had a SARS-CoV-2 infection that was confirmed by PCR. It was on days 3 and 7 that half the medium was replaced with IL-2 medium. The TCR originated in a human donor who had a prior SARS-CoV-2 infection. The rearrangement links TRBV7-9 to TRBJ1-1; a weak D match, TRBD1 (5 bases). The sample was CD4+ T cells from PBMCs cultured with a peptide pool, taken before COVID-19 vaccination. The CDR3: CASSPGRDEQTEAFF. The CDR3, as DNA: TGTGCCAGCAGCCCGGGCCGGGACGAACAGACTGAAGCTTTCTTT.